The rows below give T cell receptor beta chains drawn from one sample of a study of spatial heterogeneity in lung cancer. TCRdb analysed the 5' RACE reads with MiXCR anew, one entry per CDR3 protein. The sample shows about 27,000 distinct CDR3 sequences, roughly 7.4% of them seen only once. Sequences were derived from lung tumor tissue, sampled at surgery. The receptors originated from a male donor with early-stage non-small cell lung cancer. Each CDR3 is given with its conserved first and last residue. D genes are given only for firm matches. Clone size is shown for a subset of rows, as once, few, many or a class of expanded clone.

abundance: many; v_gene: TRBV29-1; j_gene: TRBJ2-1; d_gene: TRBD2; CDR3nt: TGCAGCGTCGGCCCCGCATCCAGCCTAGCGGGGGGGAACAATGAGCAGTTCTTC; CDR3aa: CSVGPASSLAGGNNEQFF
abundance: NA; v_gene: TRBV20-1; j_gene: TRBJ1-6; d_gene: NA; CDR3nt: TGCAGTGTATCTTTGGGGCCGGGGCATTCACCCCTCCACTTT; CDR3aa: CSVSLGPGHSPLHF
abundance: many; v_gene: TRBV7-9; j_gene: TRBJ2-7; d_gene: NA; CDR3nt: TGTGCCAGCAGCTTAGTAGGGGGCTACGAGCAGTACTTC; CDR3aa: CASSLVGGYEQYF
abundance: few; v_gene: TRBV28; j_gene: TRBJ2-7; d_gene: TRBD1; CDR3nt: TGTGCCAGCAGTTCTGAAGACGGGACAGGCGCGTTGGGTAGGCAGTACTTC; CDR3aa: CASSSEDGTGALGRQYF
abundance: few; v_gene: TRBV10-2; j_gene: TRBJ2-1; d_gene: TRBD2; CDR3nt: TGCGCCAGCAGTGAGAAGCGGGGTTCCTACAATGAGCAGTTCTTC; CDR3aa: CASSEKRGSYNEQFF
abundance: NA; v_gene: TRBV19; j_gene: TRBJ2-3; d_gene: TRBD1; CDR3nt: TGTGCCAGTAGTATAGCAGGACAGGACACAGATACGCAGTATTTT; CDR3aa: CASSIAGQDTDTQYF
abundance: many; v_gene: TRBV5-1; j_gene: TRBJ1-1; d_gene: NA; CDR3nt: TGCGCCAGCAGCTTGTTAGGGTATGGTACTGAAGCTTTCTTT; CDR3aa: CASSLLGYGTEAFF
abundance: many; v_gene: TRBV20-1; j_gene: TRBJ2-5; d_gene: TRBD2; CDR3nt: TGCAGTGCCGGGACTAGCGGGGGGGCCGACGGGCAAGAGACCCAGTACTTC; CDR3aa: CSAGTSGGADGQETQYF
abundance: many; v_gene: TRBV19; j_gene: TRBJ1-4; d_gene: NA; CDR3nt: TGTGCCAGTAGTATCGTAAATGAAAAACTGTTTTTT; CDR3aa: CASSIVNEKLFF
abundance: many; v_gene: TRBV27; j_gene: TRBJ2-7; d_gene: NA; CDR3nt: TGTGCCAGCAGTTTAAAGCCGGGGGTGGGGGAGCAGTACTTC; CDR3aa: CASSLKPGVGEQYF
abundance: NA; v_gene: TRBV14; j_gene: TRBJ1-4; d_gene: NA; CDR3nt: TGTGCCAGCAGCCAAGTGACGGGGGATTCAACTAATGAAAAACTGTTTTTT; CDR3aa: CASSQVTGDSTNEKLFF
abundance: many; v_gene: TRBV28; j_gene: TRBJ2-1; d_gene: TRBD1; CDR3nt: TGTGCCAGCGTGAACAGGGGACCCGAGAGATACAATGAGCAGTTCTTC; CDR3aa: CASVNRGPERYNEQFF
abundance: many; v_gene: TRBV27; j_gene: TRBJ1-2; d_gene: NA; CDR3nt: TGTGCCAGCTCACCCGGGACAATTAGACGCTACACCTTC; CDR3aa: CASSPGTIRRYTF
abundance: few; v_gene: TRBV18; j_gene: TRBJ1-1; d_gene: TRBD1; CDR3nt: TGTGCCAGCTCACCACCGGACAGGATGAACACTGAAGCTTTCTTT; CDR3aa: CASSPPDRMNTEAFF
abundance: NA; v_gene: TRBV6-5; j_gene: TRBJ2-3; d_gene: NA; CDR3nt: TGTGCCAGCAGCCTCTTACCGGGACCTATATCCACAGATACGCAGTATTTT; CDR3aa: CASSLLPGPISTDTQYF
abundance: many; v_gene: TRBV7-8; j_gene: TRBJ2-7; d_gene: TRBD2; CDR3nt: TGTGCCAGCAGGCCCCGGACCCGCGGGAGGGAGCAGTACTTC; CDR3aa: CASRPRTRGREQYF
abundance: many; v_gene: TRBV6-2/TRBV6-3; j_gene: TRBJ2-2; d_gene: NA; CDR3nt: TGTGCCAGCTCCGGACCAACAGAGCTGTTTTTT; CDR3aa: CASSGPTELFF
abundance: many; v_gene: TRBV9; j_gene: TRBJ2-6; d_gene: NA; CDR3nt: TGTGCCAGCAGCTTAACAGGGTCGGGGGCCAACGTCCTGACTTTC; CDR3aa: CASSLTGSGANVLTF
abundance: many; v_gene: TRBV11-2; j_gene: TRBJ1-6; d_gene: NA; CDR3nt: TGTGCCAGCAGCTTAGAGATAAATTCACCCCTCCACTTT; CDR3aa: CASSLEINSPLHF
abundance: many; v_gene: TRBV9; j_gene: TRBJ1-1; d_gene: NA; CDR3nt: TGTGCCAGCAGCACCCGGACGGGTGAAGCTTTCTTT; CDR3aa: CASSTRTGEAFF
abundance: few; v_gene: TRBV7-8; j_gene: TRBJ1-5; d_gene: TRBD1; CDR3nt: TGTGCCAGCAGCCCGGGGTGGACAGGGTTCGATAGCAATCAGCCCCAGCATTTT; CDR3aa: CASSPGWTGFDSNQPQHF
abundance: NA; v_gene: TRBV6-5; j_gene: TRBJ1-2; d_gene: NA; CDR3nt: TGTGCCAGCTATCGGGTGAACTATGGCTACACCTTC; CDR3aa: CASYRVNYGYTF
abundance: NA; v_gene: TRBV20-1; j_gene: TRBJ2-5; d_gene: NA; CDR3nt: TGCAGTGCCCTGTGGGGTGGTGAGACCCAGTACTTC; CDR3aa: CSALWGGETQYF
abundance: NA; v_gene: TRBV10-3; j_gene: TRBJ1-1; d_gene: NA; CDR3nt: TGTGCCATCAGTGACAGGGGATCTGAAGCTTTCTTT; CDR3aa: CAISDRGSEAFF